Given below is one TCR beta chain in context. Its antigen remains unidentified. Per-base quality was not reported, and no clone a single base away is much larger than it. This sample is part of a study of identical twins (dated by TCRdb to 2015 to 2016). Concerning the study at large: The study deep-sequenced TCR alpha and beta repertoires from monozygotic twins, unrelated adults of various ages and cord blood to test whether fetal clonotypes persist. Replicate twin experiments were performed at different times using different library preparation protocols to rule out contamination.

Libraries were prepared through 5' RACE. The instrument was an Illumina HiSeq 2000. A universal primer binding site was introduced by template switching, and a unique molecular identifier was present in the final cDNA, enabling accurate counting of TCR cDNA molecules. Specific primers in the conserved constant-segment region were used to synthesize first-strand cDNA for TCR alpha and beta chains. To control for contamination, each cDNA library was double barcoded with a SMART-Mk sample barcode plus Illumina barcodes. TruSeq adapter sequences, together with Illumina sample barcodes, were added in two successive PCR steps. Sequencing of the TCR alpha and beta cDNA libraries was done on the Illumina HiSeq platform using custom primers. The authors processed their data as follows. MiGEC was used to process raw reads and extract unique molecular identifiers, and MiXCR was used to find CDR3 positions. Recombination models were inferred per individual with the repgenHMM and IGoR tools using an EM algorithm. Shared clonotype analysis was performed with the tcR package in R, normalizing sharing by the product of cloneset sizes. Out-of-frame nonproductive sequences were analyzed to study raw recombination free of thymic and clonal selection effects. In-frame beta chains were kept once TCRdb had trimmed the public reads at Q25 with fastp and called clones with MiXCR. Every CDR3 protein is listed once, alongside the most common genes and DNA of its rows. These V and J calls are TCRdb output, not the study's own analysis. The sample table records over 600,000 distinct CDR3 sequences; roughly 20% of these occur just once. The ten largest clones add up to about 4.3% of the sample.

Every donor was a healthy Caucasian. The twin cohort consisted of three pairs of female monozygotic twins, all aged roughly 18 to 30 years. RNA for TCR libraries was isolated from peripheral blood mononuclear cells. The CDR3 contains 16 residues, cysteine and phenylalanine counted. CDR3 DNA is the only sequence kept; it has 48 bases, read in frame from the first base. The germline V gene supplies CDR1 SGHRS and CDR2 YFSETQ. The germline V end is reduced by 1 base and the J end by 7 bases; junction bases left unmatched: 10. Points the paper makes about the study in general: Invariant T cells such as MAIT and iNKT could partly confound zero-insertion analyses, although diverse VJ usage argued against such confounding for most clonotypes. Abundant cord blood beta clonotypes carried fewer insertions; young adult naive repertoires showed a weaker similar trend, while memory repertoires showed none. Because the same donors could not be followed over many years, conclusions were based on cross-sectional statistical analysis. Compared with coincidental sharing between unrelated individuals, out-of-frame TCR alpha sequences shared between twins showed an excess of sequences with low generation probability. In monozygotic twins, out-of-frame TCR alpha sharing was systematically underestimated by recombination models, although the models agreed with sharing between unrelated individuals. A weaker excess of twin sharing was found in beta out-of-frame sequences because the signal-to-noise ratio was lowered by fewer shared sequences.

These data also featured in a second study, about T cells expressing NK-cell markers. The second study's authors report: In sorted CD3+CD56+NKG2C+, CD3+CD56+NKG2C- and CD3+CD56-NKG2C+ T-cell subsets from about eight donors, TCR beta-chain repertoires were profiled. Of the eight sequenced donors, seven were found to be HCMV-seropositive and one was found to be HCMV-seronegative. To restrict sorting to alphabetaTCR-expressing T cells, an anti-gammadeltaTCR antibody was added in several experiments. For about 6 donors, the dominant CD3+CD56+NKG2C+ clonotypes were among the top 10 CD8+ clonotypes and accounted for about 1.0-7.5% of CD8+ T cells. Those dominant clonotypes were again the most abundant among CD3+CD56-NKG2C+ cells in a few donors, at about 25-65%. It remained unclear whether the expanded NKG2C-expressing T cell clones were specific for HCMV antigens. Randomly selected healthy volunteers, three men and five women, were used as the eight sequenced donors. To determine HCMV serostatus, a commercial ELISA kit was used to detect HCMV-specific IgG in serum. For roughly six donors, bulk peripheral blood T-cell repertoires were additionally sequenced from unsorted PBMC. MIGEC was used to demultiplex reads and group reads by UMI, and MiTCR was used to assemble and quantify clonotypes. To exclude erroneous sequences, any TCR cDNA sequence not supported by at least two reads was discarded. The tcR package was used for downstream repertoire analysis, with clonotypes matched between fractions based on CDR3 nucleotide sequence plus V segment. VDJmatch was used to annotate antigen specificity against VDJdb, with one amino acid substitution allowed in CDR3.

The sample comprised PBMCs. The V gene is TRBV5-1 and the J gene is TRBJ2-2; TRBD2 matches 7 bases in the middle. This receptor was obtained from a woman aged 18-29 years in good health. The CDR3 protein is CASSLISGSNGGELFF. The DNA sequence is given as TGCGCCAGCAGCTTGATTAGCGGGTCGAATGGCGGGGAGCTGTTTTTT.